The rows below give T cell receptor beta chains drawn from one sample of a study of CD8+CD57+ T cells in acquired aplastic anemia. TCRdb called the reads again in MiXCR, with one record for every CDR3 protein. Of approximately 160,000 distinct CDR3 sequences in the sample, roughly half were seen once. The sequenced material came from sorted CD4+, CD8+, or CD8+CD57+ T cells (not recorded which) from PBMCs. These receptors all stem from a human donor with aplastic anemia. The CDR3 runs from the conserved cysteine through the conserved F or W. A D gene is named only where the DNA matches it firmly. Size is stated for part of the rows, as once, few or many counts, or as a class when the clone is expanded.

d_call | j_call | v_call | clone_size | cdr3_nt | cdr3_aa
TRBD1 | TRBJ1-2 | TRBV20-1 | - | TGCAGTGCTAGGACAGGGCACGGCTACACCTTC | CSARTGHGYTF
- | TRBJ1-2 | TRBV7-3 | many | TGTGCCAGCAGCCAACAACCGGGCAGCGCTAACTATGGCTACACCTTC | CASSQQPGSANYGYTF
- | TRBJ2-1 | TRBV6-2/TRBV6-3 | few | - | CASSTSGPLIKFF
TRBD1 | TRBJ1-1 | TRBV5-1 | many | TGCGCCAGCAGCCCCCGGACAGGGGGCTTGGCTGAAGCTTTCTTT | CASSPRTGGLAEAFF
TRBD2 | TRBJ2-3 | TRBV7-1 | - | TGTGCCAGCAGCTCCCCCTCTGAGGTAGCGGGAAGTAGCACAGATACGCAGTATTTT | CASSSPSEVAGSSTDTQYF
- | TRBJ1-2 | TRBV20-1 | - | TGCAGTGCTAGGGTCCGAGGGGATGGCTACACCTTC | CSARVRGDGYTF
- | TRBJ1-5 | TRBV19 | once | TGTGCCAGTCGGGGGCCTAATAGCAATCAGCCCCAGCATTTT | CASRGPNSNQPQHF
TRBD1 | TRBJ1-2 | TRBV7-9 | - | TGTGCCAGCAGCTTAGAAGCGCGACAGGGCTATGGCTACACCTTC | CASSLEARQGYGYTF
- | TRBJ2-2 | TRBV7-9 | - | TGTACCAGCAGCTTACGGGGGGCAGACTCCGGGGAGCTGTTTTTT | CTSSLRGADSGELFF
- | TRBJ1-4 | TRBV11-3 | - | TGTGCCAGCAGCCCCCCTGGGGGGTATGAAAAACTGTTTTTT | CASSPPGGYEKLFF
- | TRBJ2-7 | TRBV7-8 | - | TGTGCCAGCAGCTCCGGGGACGGCGGCCTCTACGAGCAGTACTTC | CASSSGDGGLYEQYF
- | TRBJ1-2 | TRBV19 | many | TGTGCCAGTCATACGAGGGCGACCTATGGCTACACCTTC | CASHTRATYGYTF
TRBD1 | TRBJ1-5 | TRBV24-1 | - | TGTGCCACCAGTGATTCCGGGACAGGGGACAATCAGCCCCAGCATTTT | CATSDSGTGDNQPQHF
TRBD2 | TRBJ2-1 | TRBV7-8 | - | TGTGCCGGGCAAGGGGAGGGAGGGGACGAGCAGTTCTTC | CAGQGEGGDEQFF
TRBD2 | TRBJ2-7 | TRBV6-5 | - | TGTGCCAGCAGTTACTCGAAACTAGCGGACTCCTACGAGCAGTACTTC | CASSYSKLADSYEQYF
TRBD1 | TRBJ1-2 | TRBV20-1 | - | TGCAGTGCTGGGACAGGAAACTATGGCTACACCTTC | CSAGTGNYGYTF
- | TRBJ2-3 | TRBV25-1 | many | TGTGCCAGCAGTGACGCGAGGATCACAGATACGCAGTATTTT | CASSDARITDTQYF
- | TRBJ2-5 | TRBV20-1 | many | TGCAGTGCTAGAGAGTGGAGGGCCAAAGAGACCCAGTACTTC | CSAREWRAKETQYF
- | TRBJ1-4 | TRBV2 | - | TGTGCCAGCAGTGAAGGGTGGGCTAATGAAAAACTGTTTTTT | CASSEGWANEKLFF
- | TRBJ1-2 | TRBV30 | many | TGTGCCTGGAGTCCTGGGGACGGCTTCTATGGCTACACCTTC | CAWSPGDGFYGYTF
TRBD1 | TRBJ1-6 | TRBV6-5 | - | TGTGCCAGCAGTTACTCCGACAGGGGAGATTCACCCCTCCACTTT | CASSYSDRGDSPLHF
TRBD1 | TRBJ2-7 | TRBV5-1 | many | TGCGCCAGCAGCCTCGGACAGGGAGACGAGCAGTACTTC | CASSLGQGDEQYF
- | TRBJ2-5 | TRBV25-1 | once | TGTGCCAGCAGTGAATATGGGCTTCAAGAGACCCAGTACTTC | CASSEYGLQETQYF
TRBD1 | TRBJ1-6 | TRBV20-1 | - | TGCAGTGCCTTGGACAGGGTAAATTCACCCCTCCACTTT | CSALDRVNSPLHF
- | TRBJ1-2 | TRBV2 | many | TGTGCCAGCAGCCAAGACAGGGGCTACACCTTC | CASSQDRGYTF